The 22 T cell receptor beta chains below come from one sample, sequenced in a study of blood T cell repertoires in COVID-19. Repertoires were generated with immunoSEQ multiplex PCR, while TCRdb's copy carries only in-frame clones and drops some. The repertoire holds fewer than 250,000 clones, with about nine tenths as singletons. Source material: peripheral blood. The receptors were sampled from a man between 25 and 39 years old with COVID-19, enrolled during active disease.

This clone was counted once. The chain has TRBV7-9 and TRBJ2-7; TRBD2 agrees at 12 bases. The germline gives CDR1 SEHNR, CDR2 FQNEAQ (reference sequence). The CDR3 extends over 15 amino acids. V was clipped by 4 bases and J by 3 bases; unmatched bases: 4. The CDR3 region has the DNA TGTGCCAGCAGCTCCTGGACTAGCGGGAACTACGAGCAGTACTTC. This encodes CASSSWTSGNYEQYF.

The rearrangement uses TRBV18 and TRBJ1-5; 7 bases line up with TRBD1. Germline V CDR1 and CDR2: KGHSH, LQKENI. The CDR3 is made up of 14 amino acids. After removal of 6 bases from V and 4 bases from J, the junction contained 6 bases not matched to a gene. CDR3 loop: CASSPRQGNQPQHF. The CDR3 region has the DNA TGTGCCAGCTCCCCCAGACAGGGAAATCAGCCCCAGCATTTT.

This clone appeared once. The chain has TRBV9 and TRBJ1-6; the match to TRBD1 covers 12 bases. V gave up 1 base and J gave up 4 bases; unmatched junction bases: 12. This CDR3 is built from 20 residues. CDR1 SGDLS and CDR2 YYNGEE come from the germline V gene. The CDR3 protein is CASSVWGDRGRPMYNSPLHF. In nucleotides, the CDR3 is TGTGCCAGCAGCGTATGGGGGGACAGGGGGCGCCCGATGTATAATTCACCCCTCCACTTT.

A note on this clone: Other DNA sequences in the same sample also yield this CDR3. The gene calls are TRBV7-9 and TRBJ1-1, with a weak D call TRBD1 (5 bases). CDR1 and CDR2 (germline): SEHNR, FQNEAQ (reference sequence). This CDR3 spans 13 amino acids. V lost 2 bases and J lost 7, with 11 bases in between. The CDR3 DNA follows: TGTGCCAGCAGCTTAATCCAGGGTGGTGAAGCTTTCTTT. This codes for CASSLIQGGEAFF.

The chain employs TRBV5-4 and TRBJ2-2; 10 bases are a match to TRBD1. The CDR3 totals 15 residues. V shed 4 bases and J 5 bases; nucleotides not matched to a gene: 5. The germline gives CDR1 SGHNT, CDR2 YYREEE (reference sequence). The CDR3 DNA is TGTGCCAGCAGCCACGGGACAGGGGAAACCGGGGAGCTGTTTTTT. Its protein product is CASSHGTGETGELFF.

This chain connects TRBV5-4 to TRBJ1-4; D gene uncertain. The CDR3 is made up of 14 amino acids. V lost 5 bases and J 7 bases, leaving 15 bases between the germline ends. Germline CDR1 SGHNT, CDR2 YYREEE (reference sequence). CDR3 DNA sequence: TGTGCCAGCAGTGACCCCCGGGGAGGTGAAAAACTGTTTTTT. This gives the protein CASSDPRGGEKLFF.

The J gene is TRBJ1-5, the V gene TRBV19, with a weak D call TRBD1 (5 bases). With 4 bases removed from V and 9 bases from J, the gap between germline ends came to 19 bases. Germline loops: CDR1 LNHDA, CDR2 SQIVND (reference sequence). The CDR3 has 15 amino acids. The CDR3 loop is CASSKGRTRGTPQHF. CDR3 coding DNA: TGTGCCAGTAGTAAGGGAAGGACCCGGGGGACGCCCCAGCATTTT.

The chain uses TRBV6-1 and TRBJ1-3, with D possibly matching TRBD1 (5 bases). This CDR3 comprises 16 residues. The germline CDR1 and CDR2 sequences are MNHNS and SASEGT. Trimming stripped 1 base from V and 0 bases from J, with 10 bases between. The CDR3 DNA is TGTGCCAGCAGTGAAGTGTGGGGGGGCTCTGGAAACACCATATATTTT. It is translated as CASSEVWGGSGNTIYF.

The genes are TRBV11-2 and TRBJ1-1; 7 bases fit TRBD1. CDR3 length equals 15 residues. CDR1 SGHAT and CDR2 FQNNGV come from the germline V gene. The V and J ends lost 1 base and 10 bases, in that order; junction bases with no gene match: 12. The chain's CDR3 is CASSLGVSGGDGAFF. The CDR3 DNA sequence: TGTGCCAGCAGCTTAGGGGTTTCAGGGGGTGATGGAGCTTTCTTT.

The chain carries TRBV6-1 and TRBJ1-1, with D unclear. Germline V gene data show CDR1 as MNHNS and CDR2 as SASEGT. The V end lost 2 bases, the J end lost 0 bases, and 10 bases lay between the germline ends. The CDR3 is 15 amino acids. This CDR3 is CASSEKTHMNTEAFF. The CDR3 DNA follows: TGTGCCAGCAGTGAAAAAACACACATGAACACTGAAGCTTTCTTT.

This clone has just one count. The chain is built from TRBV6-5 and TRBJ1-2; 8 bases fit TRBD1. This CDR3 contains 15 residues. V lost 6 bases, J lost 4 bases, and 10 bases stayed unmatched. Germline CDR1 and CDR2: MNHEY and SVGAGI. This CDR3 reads CASRVTFRGLYGYTF. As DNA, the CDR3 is TGTGCCAGCAGGGTTACCTTCAGGGGGCTCTATGGCTACACCTTC.

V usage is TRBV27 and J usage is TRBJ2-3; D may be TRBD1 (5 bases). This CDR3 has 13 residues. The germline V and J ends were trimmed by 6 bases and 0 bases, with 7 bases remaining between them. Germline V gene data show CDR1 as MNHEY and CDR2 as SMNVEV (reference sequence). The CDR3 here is CASRPGSTDTQYF. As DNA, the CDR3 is TGTGCCAGCAGGCCAGGGAGCACAGATACGCAGTATTTT.

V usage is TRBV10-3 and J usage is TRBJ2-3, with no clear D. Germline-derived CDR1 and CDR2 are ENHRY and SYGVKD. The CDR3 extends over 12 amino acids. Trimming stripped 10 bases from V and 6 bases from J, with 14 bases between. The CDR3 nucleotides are TGTGCCACTAAGTCCGATCACGATACGCAGTATTTT. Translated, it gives CATKSDHDTQYF.

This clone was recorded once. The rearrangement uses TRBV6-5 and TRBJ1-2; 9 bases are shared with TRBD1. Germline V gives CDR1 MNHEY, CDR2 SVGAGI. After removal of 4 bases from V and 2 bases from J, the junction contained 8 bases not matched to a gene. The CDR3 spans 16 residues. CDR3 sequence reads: CASSSPGQGPNYGYTF. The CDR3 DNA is TGTGCCAGCAGTTCTCCGGGACAGGGTCCGAACTATGGCTACACCTTC.

The DNA of the CDR3 is TGCGCCAGCAGCCCACTGGGGGGGACAGGGGAGACCCAGTACTTC. It translates to CASSPLGGTGETQYF. V usage is TRBV5-1 and J usage is TRBJ2-5; 9 nucleotides agree with TRBD1. Germline V gene lookup returns CDR1 SGHRS and CDR2 YFSETQ. The V segment lost 4 bases and the J segment 5 bases; nucleotides outside the gene matches: 9. The CDR3 is made up of 15 amino acids. The complete variable domain, with remaining parts taken from reference TRBV5-1 and TRBJ2-5, reads KAGVTQTPRYLIKTRGQQVTLSCSPISGHRSVSWYQQTPGQGLQFLFEYFSETQRNKGNFPGRFSGRQFSNSRSEMNVSTLELGDSALYLCASSPLGGTGETQYFGPGTRLLVL.

CDR3 amino acids: CASSLSGQGATGELFF. In DNA form, the CDR3 reads TGTGCCAGCAGCCTCTCCGGACAGGGGGCCACCGGGGAGCTGTTTTTT. J is TRBJ2-2 and V is TRBV9, with TRBD1 identical over 11 bases. The V gene's germline CDR1 is SGDLS and CDR2 YYNGEE. V was pared by 4 bases and J by 4 bases, with 6 bases of the junction left unmatched. CDR3 length: 16 residues.

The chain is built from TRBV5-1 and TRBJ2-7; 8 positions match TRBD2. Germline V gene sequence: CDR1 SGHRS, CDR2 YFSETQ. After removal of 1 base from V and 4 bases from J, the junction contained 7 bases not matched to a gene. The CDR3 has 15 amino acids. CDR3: CASSLSISGDYEQYF. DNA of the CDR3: TGCGCCAGCAGCTTGTCTATTAGCGGGGATTACGAGCAGTACTTC.

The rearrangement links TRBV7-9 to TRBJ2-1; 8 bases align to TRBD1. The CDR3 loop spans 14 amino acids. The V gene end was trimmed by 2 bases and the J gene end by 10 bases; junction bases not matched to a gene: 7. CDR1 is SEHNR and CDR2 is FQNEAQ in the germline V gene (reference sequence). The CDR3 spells CASSLRGSGGEQFF. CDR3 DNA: TGTGCCAGCAGCTTAAGGGGATCAGGGGGCGAGCAGTTCTTC.

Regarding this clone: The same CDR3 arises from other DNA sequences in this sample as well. The CDR3 region is CASSPRGETQYF. CDR3 nucleotide sequence: TGTGCCAGCAGCCCACGGGGTGAGACCCAGTACTTC. The genes are TRBV12-3 or TRBV12-4 and TRBJ2-5, with D maybe TRBD2 (5 bases). This CDR3 has 12 amino acids. V was pared by 6 bases and J by 5 bases, with 10 bases between.

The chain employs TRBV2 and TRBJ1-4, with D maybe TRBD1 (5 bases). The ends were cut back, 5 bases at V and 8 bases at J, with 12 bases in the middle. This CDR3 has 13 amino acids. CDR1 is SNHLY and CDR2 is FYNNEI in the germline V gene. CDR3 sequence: CASSMTENEKLFF. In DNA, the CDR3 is TGTGCCAGCAGTATGACAGAGAACGAAAAACTGTTTTTT.

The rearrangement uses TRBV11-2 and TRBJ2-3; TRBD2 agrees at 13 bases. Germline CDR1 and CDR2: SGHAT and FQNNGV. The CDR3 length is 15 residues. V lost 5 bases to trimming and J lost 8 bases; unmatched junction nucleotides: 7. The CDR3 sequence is CASSLLAGGPGTQYF. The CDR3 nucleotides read TGTGCCAGCAGCCTACTAGCGGGGGGGCCGGGTACGCAGTATTTT.

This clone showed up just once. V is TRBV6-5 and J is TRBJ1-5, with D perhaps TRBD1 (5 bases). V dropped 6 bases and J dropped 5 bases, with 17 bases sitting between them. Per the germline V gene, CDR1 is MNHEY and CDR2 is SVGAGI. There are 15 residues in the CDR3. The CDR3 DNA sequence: TGTGCCAGCAGGGACACAACGATGGGTTATCAGCCCCAGCATTTT. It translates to CASRDTTMGYQPQHF.